A single sample is the source of the 15 T cell receptor beta chains below, sequenced in a study of blood T cell repertoires in COVID-19. Some clones are missing from TCRdb's copy, which holds only in-frame ones; the method was immunoSEQ multiplex PCR. The table has about 220,000 clones, about 78% seen once. Source material: peripheral blood. Every receptor here comes from a woman in her seventies with acute or convalescent COVID-19.

This chain uses TRBV3-1 (or the pseudogene TRBV3-2) with TRBJ2-7; 12 nucleotides align to TRBD2. This CDR3 region has 14 residues. Germline V lookup: CDR1 LGHDT, CDR2 YNNKEL (reference sequence). The V gene end was trimmed by 0 bases and the J gene end by 12 bases; junction bases not matched to a gene: 6. The CDR3 sequence: CASSQESSGGVLYF. CDR3 coding DNA: TGTGCCAGCAGCCAAGAGTCTAGCGGGGGGGTCCTGTACTTC.

The chain recombines TRBV30 with TRBJ2-7; TRBD1 aligns across 7 bases. Germline V gene lookup returns CDR1 GTSNPN and CDR2 SVGIG (reference sequence). The CDR3 is 15 residues long. The V and J ends lost 3 bases and 2 bases, in that order; junction bases with no gene match: 10. For the CDR3, the DNA is TGTGCCTGGAGATTCGCCGGGACAGTCGCCTACGAGCAGTACTTC. Translated, it gives CAWRFAGTVAYEQYF.

J is TRBJ1-2 and V is TRBV4-2; a possible D gene is TRBD1 (6 bases). There are 16 residues in the CDR3. Trimming stripped 1 base from V and 3 bases from J, with 15 bases between. Germline values: CDR1 LGHNA, CDR2 YNFKEQ. The CDR3, as DNA: TGTGCCAGCAGCCAAGCTCTAGGACAGACGGACTATGGCTACACCTTC. It translates to CASSQALGQTDYGYTF.

The chain employs TRBV9 and TRBJ2-5, with 7 bases aligning to TRBD2. V trimming: 0 bases; J trimming: 5 bases; junction bases outside the gene matches: 7. The CDR3 has 15 amino acids. Germline loops: CDR1 SGDLS, CDR2 YYNGEE. The CDR3 nucleotides read TGTGCCAGCAGCGTAGGCCGGACTAGTCGGGAGACCCAGTACTTC. It yields the protein CASSVGRTSRETQYF.

J is TRBJ1-5 and V is TRBV12-5; D is possibly TRBD1 (6 bases). The V gene's germline CDR1 is LGHNT and CDR2 FRNRAP. The CDR3 is 16 amino acids. V dropped 5 bases and J dropped 2 bases, with 16 bases sitting between them. DNA of the CDR3: TGTGCTAGTGGTCACGAAAGGGGGTCTGGCAATCAGCCCCAGCATTTT. This gives the protein CASGHERGSGNQPQHF. The full variable domain, rest sourced from reference TRBV12-5 and TRBJ1-5, is DARVTQTPRHKVTEMGQEVTMRCQPILGHNTVFWYRQTMMQGLELLAYFRNRAPLDDSGMPKDRFSAEMPDATLATLKIQPSEPRDSAVYFCASGHERGSGNQPQHFGDGTRLSIL.

The chain has TRBV6-5 and TRBJ2-4; 9 bases agree with TRBD1. The CDR3 spans 15 residues. V shed 4 bases and J 9 bases; nucleotides not matched to a gene: 10. Germline-derived CDR1 and CDR2 are MNHEY and SVGAGI. The CDR3 reads CASSSPGQGGGIQYF. The CDR3 DNA reads as TGTGCCAGCAGTTCCCCGGGACAGGGCGGCGGCATTCAGTACTTC.

The chain combines TRBV10-3 with TRBJ1-3, with unresolved D. Trimming took 3 bases from V and 2 from J, leaving 23 bases between them. The CDR3 contains 19 residues. Germline lookup yields CDR1 ENHRY and CDR2 SYGVKD. Written as DNA, the CDR3 is TGTGCCATCAGTGAAGGGCCTCGCTTGGAGGGCAGAGCTGGAAACACCATATATTTT. It is translated as CAISEGPRLEGRAGNTIYF.

This clone was seen repeatedly, ten times or more. V gene TRBV24-1 combines with J gene TRBJ2-2; 8 bases match TRBD1. Germline V lookup: CDR1 KGHDR, CDR2 SFDVKD. V lost 7 bases to trimming and J lost 1 base; unmatched junction nucleotides: 7. This CDR3 contains 16 residues. The CDR3 loop is CATSRPGTGNTGELFF. The CDR3 DNA sequence: TGTGCCACCAGCCGCCCCGGGACAGGGAACACCGGGGAGCTGTTTTTT.

V usage is TRBV5-4 and J usage is TRBJ2-3, with D possibly matching TRBD2 (7 bases). CDR1 and CDR2 (germline): SGHNT, YYREEE (reference sequence). V was trimmed by 4 bases and J by 3 bases, leaving 18 bases between them. The CDR3 extends over 16 amino acids. CDR3 region: CASSPLGGGLTDTQYF. In DNA, the CDR3 is TGTGCCAGCAGCCCCCTTGGGGGGGGCCTAACAGATACGCAGTATTTT.

The chain links TRBV6-5 to TRBJ2-1; 12 positions match TRBD1. Germline values: CDR1 MNHEY, CDR2 SVGAGI. Germline trimming cut 0 bases from V and 8 bases from J; bases unmatched to any gene: 5. This CDR3 is built from 16 residues. The CDR3: CASSYSGTGGAYEQFF. In DNA, the CDR3 is TGTGCCAGCAGTTACTCCGGGACAGGGGGCGCATATGAGCAGTTCTTC.

This sequence joins TRBV5-4 and TRBJ1-1; no definite D call. The CDR3 covers 13 residues. The ends were cut back, 4 bases at V and 1 base at J, with 8 bases in the middle. CDR1 is SGHNT, CDR2 YYREEE, per germline (reference sequence). The CDR3 DNA reads TGTGCCAGCAGCCTGGAGAGGAACACTGAAGCTTTCTTT. It codes for CASSLERNTEAFF.

This clone has only one observation. CDR3 sequence (DNA): TGTGCCAGCAGCCAAGATCCGGGCGCGGGCCTGGCGAACACCGGGGAGCTGTTTTTT. Translation: CASSQDPGAGLANTGELFF. This sequence joins TRBV4-2 and TRBJ2-2; D might be TRBD2 (5 bases). There are 19 residues in the CDR3. With 0 bases removed from V and 0 bases from J, the gap between germline ends came to 17 bases. Germline CDR1 reads LGHNA; CDR2 reads YNFKEQ.

The rearrangement uses TRBV12-3 or TRBV12-4 and TRBJ2-1; no clear D gene. V gave up 8 bases and J gave up 15 bases, with 20 bases separating them. This CDR3 contains 12 residues. The CDR3 DNA follows: TGTGCCAGCTCGTTAGACAATTTTAACCCGTTCTTC. Its translation: CASSLDNFNPFF.

The rearrangement links TRBV11-2 to TRBJ1-6; no firm D call. This CDR3 is built from 14 residues. Germline assignment: CDR1 SGHAT and CDR2 FQNNGV. V lost 4 bases and J lost 6, with 10 bases in between. The CDR3 loop reads CASSSASPNSPLHF. CDR3 DNA sequence: TGTGCCAGCAGCTCCGCAAGCCCTAATTCACCCCTCCACTTT.

V is TRBV4-2 and J is TRBJ1-6; D perhaps matches TRBD1 (6 bases). CDR1 is LGHNA and CDR2 is YNFKEQ in the germline V gene. The CDR3 is 13 residues long. Trimming cost V 7 bases and J 5 bases, with 9 bases left between them. Here the CDR3 DNA reads TGTGCCAGCACCAGGACAGATAATTCACCCCTCCACTTT. Translation: CASTRTDNSPLHF.